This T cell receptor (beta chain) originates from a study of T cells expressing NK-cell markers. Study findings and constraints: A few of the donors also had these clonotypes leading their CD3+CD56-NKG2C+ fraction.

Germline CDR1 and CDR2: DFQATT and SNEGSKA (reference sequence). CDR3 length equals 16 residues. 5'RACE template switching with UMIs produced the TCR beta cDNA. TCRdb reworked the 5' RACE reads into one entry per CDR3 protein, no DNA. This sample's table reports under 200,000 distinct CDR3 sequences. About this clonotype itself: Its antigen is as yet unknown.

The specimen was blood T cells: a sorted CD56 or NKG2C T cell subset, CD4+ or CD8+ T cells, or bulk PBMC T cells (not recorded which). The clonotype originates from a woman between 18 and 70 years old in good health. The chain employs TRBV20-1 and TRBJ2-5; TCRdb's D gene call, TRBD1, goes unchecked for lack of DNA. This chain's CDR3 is CSARDLAAGGLETQYF.